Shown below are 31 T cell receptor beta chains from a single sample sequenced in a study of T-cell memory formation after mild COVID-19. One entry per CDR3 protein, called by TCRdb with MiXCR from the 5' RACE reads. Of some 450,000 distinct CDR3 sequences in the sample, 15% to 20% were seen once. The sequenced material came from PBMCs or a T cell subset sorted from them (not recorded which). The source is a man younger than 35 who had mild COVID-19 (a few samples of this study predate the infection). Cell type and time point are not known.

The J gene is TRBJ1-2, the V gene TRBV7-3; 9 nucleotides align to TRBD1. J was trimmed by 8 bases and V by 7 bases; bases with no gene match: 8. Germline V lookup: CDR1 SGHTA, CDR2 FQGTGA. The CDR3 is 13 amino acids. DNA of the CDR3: TGTGCCAGCAACAAACAGGGGGCATTCGGCTACACCTTC. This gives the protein CASNKQGAFGYTF.

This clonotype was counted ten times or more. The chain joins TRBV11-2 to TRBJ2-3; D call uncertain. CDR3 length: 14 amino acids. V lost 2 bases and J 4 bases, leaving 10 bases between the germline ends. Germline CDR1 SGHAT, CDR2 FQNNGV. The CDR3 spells CASSLPSRPDTQYF. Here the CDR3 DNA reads TGTGCCAGCAGCTTACCATCCCGACCAGATACGCAGTATTTT.

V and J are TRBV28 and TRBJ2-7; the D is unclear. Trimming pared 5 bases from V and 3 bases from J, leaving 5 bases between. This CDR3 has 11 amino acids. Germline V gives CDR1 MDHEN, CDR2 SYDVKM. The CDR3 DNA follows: TGTGCCAGCAGTCTCTTCTACGAGCAGTACGTC. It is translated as CASSLFYEQYV.

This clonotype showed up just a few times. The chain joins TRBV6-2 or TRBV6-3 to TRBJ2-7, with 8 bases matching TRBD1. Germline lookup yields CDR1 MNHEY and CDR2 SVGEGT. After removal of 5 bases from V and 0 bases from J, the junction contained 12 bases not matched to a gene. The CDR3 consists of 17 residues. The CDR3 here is CASSTYKAGGFSYEQYF. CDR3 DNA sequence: TGTGCCAGCAGTACCTACAAGGCAGGGGGCTTCTCCTACGAGCAGTACTTC.

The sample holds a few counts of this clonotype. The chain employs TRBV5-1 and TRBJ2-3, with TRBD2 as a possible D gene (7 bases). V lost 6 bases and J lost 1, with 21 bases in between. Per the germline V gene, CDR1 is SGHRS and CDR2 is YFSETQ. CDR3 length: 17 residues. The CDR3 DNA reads TGCGCCAGCAACCCGACCCCGGGGGGCCCTGGCACAGATACGCAGTATTTT. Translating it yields CASNPTPGGPGTDTQYF.

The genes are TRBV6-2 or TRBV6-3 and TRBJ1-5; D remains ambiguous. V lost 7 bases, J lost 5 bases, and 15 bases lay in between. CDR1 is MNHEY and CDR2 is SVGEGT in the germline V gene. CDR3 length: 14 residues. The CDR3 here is CASTSIEGDQPQHF. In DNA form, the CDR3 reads TGTGCCAGCACCTCCATCGAGGGAGATCAGCCCCAGCATTTT.

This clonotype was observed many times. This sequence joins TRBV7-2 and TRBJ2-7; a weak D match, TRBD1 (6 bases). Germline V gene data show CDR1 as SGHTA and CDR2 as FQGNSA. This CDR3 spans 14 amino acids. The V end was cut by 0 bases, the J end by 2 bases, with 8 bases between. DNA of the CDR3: TGTGCCAGCAGCTTAGCGGCAGGGGCCTACGAGCAGTACGTC. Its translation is CASSLAAGAYEQYV.

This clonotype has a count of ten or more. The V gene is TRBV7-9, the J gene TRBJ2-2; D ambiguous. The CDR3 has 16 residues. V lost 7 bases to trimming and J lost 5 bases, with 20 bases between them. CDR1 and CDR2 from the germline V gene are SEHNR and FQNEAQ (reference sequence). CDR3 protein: CASTPHGRVKTGELFF. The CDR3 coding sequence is TGTGCCAGCACCCCCCACGGACGGGTAAAGACCGGGGAGCTGTTTTTT.

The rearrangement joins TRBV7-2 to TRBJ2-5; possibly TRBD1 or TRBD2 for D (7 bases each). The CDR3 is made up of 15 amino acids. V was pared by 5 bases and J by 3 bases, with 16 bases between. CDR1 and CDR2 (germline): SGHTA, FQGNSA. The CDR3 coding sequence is TGTGCCAGCAGCCCAGGGGGGGCCGGAAAAGAGACCCAGTACTTC. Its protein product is CASSPGGAGKETQYF.

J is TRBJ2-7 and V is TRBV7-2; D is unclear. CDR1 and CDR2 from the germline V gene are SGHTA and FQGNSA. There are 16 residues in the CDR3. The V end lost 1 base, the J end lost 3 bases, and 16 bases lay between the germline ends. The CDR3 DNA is TGTGCCAGCAGCTTAGTGTCGGTTGTCAGGTACTACGAGCAGTACTTC. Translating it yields CASSLVSVVRYYEQYF. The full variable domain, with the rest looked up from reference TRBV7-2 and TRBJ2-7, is GAGVSQSPSNKVTEKGKDVELRCDPISGHTALYWYRQSLGQGLEFLIYFQGNSAPDKSGLPSDRFSAERTGGSVSTLTIQRTQQEDSAVYLCASSLVSVVRYYEQYFGPGTRLTVT.

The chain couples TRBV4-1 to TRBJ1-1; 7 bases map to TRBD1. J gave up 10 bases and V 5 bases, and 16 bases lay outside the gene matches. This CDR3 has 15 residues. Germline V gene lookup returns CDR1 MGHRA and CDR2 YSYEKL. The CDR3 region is CASSIANLRGAGAFF. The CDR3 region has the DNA TGCGCCAGCAGCATAGCCAACCTCAGGGGGGCAGGAGCTTTCTTT.

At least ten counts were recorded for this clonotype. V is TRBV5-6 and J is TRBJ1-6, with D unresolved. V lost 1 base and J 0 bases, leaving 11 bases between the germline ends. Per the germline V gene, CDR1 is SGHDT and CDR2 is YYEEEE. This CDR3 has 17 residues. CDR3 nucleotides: TGTGCCAGCAGCTTGTTCGGGATGAGCTCCTATAATTCACCCCTCCACTTT. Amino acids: CASSLFGMSSYNSPLHF.

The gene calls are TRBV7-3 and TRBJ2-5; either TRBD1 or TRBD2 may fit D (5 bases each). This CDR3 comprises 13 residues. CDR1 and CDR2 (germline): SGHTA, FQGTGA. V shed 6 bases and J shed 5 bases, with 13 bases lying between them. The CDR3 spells CASSPRWGETQYF. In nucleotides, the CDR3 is TGTGCCAGCAGTCCACGGTGGGGGGAGACCCAGTACTTC. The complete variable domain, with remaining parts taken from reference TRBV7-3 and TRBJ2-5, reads GAGVSQTPSNKVTEKGKYVELRCDPISGHTALYWYRQSLGQGPEFLIYFQGTGAADDSGLPNDRFFAVRPEGSVSTLKIQRTERGDSAVYLCASSPRWGETQYFGPGTRLLVL.

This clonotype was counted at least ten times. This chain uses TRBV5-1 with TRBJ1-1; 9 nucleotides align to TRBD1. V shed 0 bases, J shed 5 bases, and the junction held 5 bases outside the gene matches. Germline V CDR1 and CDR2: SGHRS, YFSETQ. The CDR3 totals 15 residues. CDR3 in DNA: TGCGCCAGCAGCTTGGAGGGACAGGGATGGACTGAAGCTTTCTTT. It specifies CASSLEGQGWTEAFF. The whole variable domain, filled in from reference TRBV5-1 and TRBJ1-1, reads KAGVTQTPRYLIKTRGQQVTLSCSPISGHRSVSWYQQTPGQGLQFLFEYFSETQRNKGNFPGRFSGRQFSNSRSEMNVSTLELGDSALYLCASSLEGQGWTEAFFGQGTRLTVV.

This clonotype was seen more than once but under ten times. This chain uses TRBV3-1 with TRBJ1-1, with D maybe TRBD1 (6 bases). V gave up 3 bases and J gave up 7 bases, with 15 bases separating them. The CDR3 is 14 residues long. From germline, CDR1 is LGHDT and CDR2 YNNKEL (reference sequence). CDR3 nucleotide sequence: TGTGCCAGCAGCCATGTGTGGGGGGCAGATGAAGCTTTCTTT. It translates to CASSHVWGADEAFF.

CDR3: CASSLGSRFYGYTF. CDR3 in DNA: TGTGCCAGCAGTTTAGGGTCCAGATTCTATGGCTACACCTTC. The rearrangement joins TRBV12-3 or TRBV12-4 to TRBJ1-2; D remains ambiguous. This CDR3 region has 14 residues. Trimming cost V 1 base and J 4 bases, with 10 bases left between them.

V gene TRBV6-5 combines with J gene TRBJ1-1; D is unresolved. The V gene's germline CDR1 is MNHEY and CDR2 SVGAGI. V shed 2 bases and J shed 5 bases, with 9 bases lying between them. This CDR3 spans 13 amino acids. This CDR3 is CASSYGPRTEAFF. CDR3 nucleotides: TGTGCCAGCAGTTACGGTCCTAGGACTGAAGCTTTCTTT.

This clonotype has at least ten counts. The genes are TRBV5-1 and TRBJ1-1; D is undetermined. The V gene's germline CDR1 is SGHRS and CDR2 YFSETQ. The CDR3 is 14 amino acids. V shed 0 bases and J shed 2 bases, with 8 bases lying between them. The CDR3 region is CASSLEAGNTEAFF. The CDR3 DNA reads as TGCGCCAGCAGCTTGGAGGCGGGAAACACTGAAGCTTTCTTT.

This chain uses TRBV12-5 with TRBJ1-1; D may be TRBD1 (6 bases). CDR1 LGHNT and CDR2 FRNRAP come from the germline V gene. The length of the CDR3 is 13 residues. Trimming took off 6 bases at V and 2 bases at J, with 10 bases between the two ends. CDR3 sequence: CASGPQGNTEAFF. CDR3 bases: TGTGCTAGTGGCCCACAGGGAAACACTGAAGCTTTCTTT.

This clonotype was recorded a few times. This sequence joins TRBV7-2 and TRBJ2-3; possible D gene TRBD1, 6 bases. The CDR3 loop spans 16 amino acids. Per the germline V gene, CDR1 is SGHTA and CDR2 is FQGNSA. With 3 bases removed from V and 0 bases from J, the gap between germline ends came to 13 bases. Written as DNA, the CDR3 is TGTGCCAGCAGCTTGGGGGCTGACAGGAGCACAGATACGCAGTATTTT. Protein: CASSLGADRSTDTQYF.

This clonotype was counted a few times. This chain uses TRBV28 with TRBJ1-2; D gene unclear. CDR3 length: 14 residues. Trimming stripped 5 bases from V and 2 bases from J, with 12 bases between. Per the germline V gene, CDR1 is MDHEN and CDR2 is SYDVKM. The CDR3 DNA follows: TGTGCCAGCAGTCCCATGACCGACAACTATGGCTACACCTTC. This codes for CASSPMTDNYGYTF.

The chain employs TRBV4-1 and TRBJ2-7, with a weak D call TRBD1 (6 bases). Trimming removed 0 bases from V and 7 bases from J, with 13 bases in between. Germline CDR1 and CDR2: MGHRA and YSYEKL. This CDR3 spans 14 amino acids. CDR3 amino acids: CASSQDPGEREQYF. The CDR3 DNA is TGCGCCAGCAGCCAAGATCCAGGGGAGCGGGAGCAGTACTTC.

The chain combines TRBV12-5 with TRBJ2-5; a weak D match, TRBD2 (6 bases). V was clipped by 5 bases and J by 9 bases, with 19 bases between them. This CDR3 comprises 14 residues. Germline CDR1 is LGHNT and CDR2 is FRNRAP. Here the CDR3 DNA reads TGTGCTAGTGGTCCCCGAACTAGCTTGGCGTCCCAGTACTTC. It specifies CASGPRTSLASQYF.

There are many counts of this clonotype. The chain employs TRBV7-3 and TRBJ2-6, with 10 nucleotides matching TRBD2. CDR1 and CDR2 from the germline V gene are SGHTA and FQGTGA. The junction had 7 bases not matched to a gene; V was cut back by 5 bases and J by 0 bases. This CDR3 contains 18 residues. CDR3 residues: CASSLSSGSYSGANVLTF. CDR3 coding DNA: TGTGCCAGCAGCCTCTCTAGCGGGAGCTACTCTGGGGCCAACGTCCTGACTTTC.

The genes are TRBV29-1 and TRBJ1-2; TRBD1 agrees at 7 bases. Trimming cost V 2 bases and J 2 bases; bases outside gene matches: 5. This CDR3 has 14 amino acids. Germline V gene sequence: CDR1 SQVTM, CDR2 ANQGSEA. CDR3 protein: CSVEIQGGNYGYTF. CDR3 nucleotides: TGCAGCGTTGAAATCCAGGGGGGAAACTATGGCTACACCTTC.

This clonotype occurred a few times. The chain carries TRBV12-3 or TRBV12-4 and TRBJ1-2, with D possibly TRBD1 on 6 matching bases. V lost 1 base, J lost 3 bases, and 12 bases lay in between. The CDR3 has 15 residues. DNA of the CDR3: TGTGCCAGCAGTTTAGTCGGGGGCCTGGACTATGGCTACACCTTC. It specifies CASSLVGGLDYGYTF.

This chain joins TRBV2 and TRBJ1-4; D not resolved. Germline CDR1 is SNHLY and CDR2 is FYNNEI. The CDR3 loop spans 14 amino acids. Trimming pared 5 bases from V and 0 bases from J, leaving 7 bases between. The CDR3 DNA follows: TGTGCCAGCAGTCTGTTTGCAACTAATGAAAAACTGTTTTTT. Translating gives CASSLFATNEKLFF.

The CDR3 here is CATSGERRETQYF. Written as DNA, the CDR3 is TGTGCCACCTCCGGCGAGAGGCGAGAGACCCAGTACTTC. The V gene is TRBV24-1, the J gene TRBJ2-5; D is unclear. The CDR3 length is 13 residues. Germline CDR1 and CDR2: KGHDR and SFDVKD. V dropped 9 bases and J dropped 4 bases, with 14 bases sitting between them.

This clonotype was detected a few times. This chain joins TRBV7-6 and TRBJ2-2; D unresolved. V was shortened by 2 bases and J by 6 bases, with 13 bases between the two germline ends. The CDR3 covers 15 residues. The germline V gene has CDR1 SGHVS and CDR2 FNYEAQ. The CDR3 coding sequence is TGTGCCAGCAGCTTATCTAGACAAGAGGCCGGGGAGCTGTTTTTT. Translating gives CASSLSRQEAGELFF.

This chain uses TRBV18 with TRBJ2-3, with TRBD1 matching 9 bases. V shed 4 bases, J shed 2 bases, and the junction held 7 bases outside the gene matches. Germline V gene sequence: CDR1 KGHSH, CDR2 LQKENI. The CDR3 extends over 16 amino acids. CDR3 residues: CASSRDREIYTDTQYF. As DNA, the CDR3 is TGTGCCAGCTCACGGGACAGGGAGATTTACACAGATACGCAGTATTTT.

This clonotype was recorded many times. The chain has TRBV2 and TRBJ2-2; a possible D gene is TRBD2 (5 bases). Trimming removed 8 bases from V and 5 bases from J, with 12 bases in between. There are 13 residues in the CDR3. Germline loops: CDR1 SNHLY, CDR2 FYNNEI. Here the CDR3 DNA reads TGTGCCAGCCGTCGAGGGTGGACCGGGGAGCTGTTTTTT. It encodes CASRRGWTGELFF.